Listed here are 18 T cell receptor beta chains from one sample, sequenced in a study of identical twins. MiXCR was run by TCRdb on the 5' RACE reads, yielding one entry per CDR3 protein. The sample carries roughly 750,000 distinct CDR3 sequences, approximately 22% recorded once. A further study also used this sample, focusing on T cells expressing NK-cell markers.

Sequences were obtained from PBMCs. These TCRs come from a young woman in good health.

This clonotype was picked up many times. The V call is TRBV27, the J call TRBJ2-5; a possible D gene is TRBD1 (6 bases). Germline values: CDR1 MNHEY, CDR2 SMNVEV (reference sequence). V gave up 10 bases and J gave up 3 bases, with 15 bases separating them. CDR3 size: 13 residues. Here the CDR3 reads CATPPRGKETQYF. The CDR3 DNA reads as TGTGCCACCCCCCCCAGGGGAAAAGAGACCCAGTACTTC.

The chain uses TRBV20-1 and TRBJ2-1; a weak D match, TRBD2 (5 bases). Germline CDR1 DFQATT, CDR2 SNEGSKA (reference sequence). The CDR3 length is 14 residues. V was cut by 1 base and J by 2 bases, with 9 bases left in between. The CDR3 protein is CSARASGAYNEQFF. As DNA, the CDR3 is TGCAGTGCTAGAGCGAGCGGAGCCTACAATGAGCAGTTCTTC.

The chain has TRBV7-2 and TRBJ2-3; 10 nucleotides line up with TRBD2. V shed 1 base, J shed 6 bases, and the junction held 4 bases outside the gene matches. CDR1 is SGHTA, CDR2 FQGNSA, per germline. CDR3 length: 15 amino acids. CDR3 nucleotide sequence: TGTGCCAGCAGCTTAGATAGCGGGGGGTTGGATACGCAGTATTTT. Amino acid sequence: CASSLDSGGLDTQYF.

This clonotype was counted a few times. The chain uses TRBV12-3 or TRBV12-4 and TRBJ2-4; D gene uncertain. V gave up 2 bases and J gave up 0 bases, with 14 bases separating them. This CDR3 contains 17 residues. CDR3: CASSLSENILAKNIQYF. The DNA of the CDR3 is TGTGCCAGCAGTTTAAGCGAGAACATACTAGCCAAAAACATTCAGTACTTC.

The chain joins TRBV18 to TRBJ1-1, with no clear D. V was cut by 1 base and J by 2 bases, with 11 bases left in between. Germline V gives CDR1 KGHSH, CDR2 LQKENI. The CDR3 runs to 15 residues. DNA for the CDR3: TGTGCCAGCTCACCACTGGTAATCCACAACACTGAAGCTTTCTTT. This gives the protein CASSPLVIHNTEAFF.

The rearrangement links TRBV20-1 to TRBJ1-1; the D is unclear. This CDR3 is built from 13 residues. The germline CDR1 and CDR2 sequences are DFQATT and SNEGSKA (reference sequence). Trimming cost V 0 bases and J 1 base, with 6 bases left between them. CDR3 sequence reads: CSARDHKNTEAFF. Written as DNA, the CDR3 is TGCAGTGCTAGAGACCACAAGAACACTGAAGCTTTCTTT.

This clonotype showed up just a few times. The chain recombines TRBV20-1 with TRBJ1-1, with D possibly being TRBD1 (6 bases). This CDR3 has 13 amino acids. Germline-derived CDR1 and CDR2 are DFQATT and SNEGSKA (reference sequence). Trimming shortened V by 6 bases and J by 5 bases, and 16 bases separated the two germline ends. CDR3 residues: CSAQTGRWTEAFF. CDR3 DNA: TGCAGTGCGCAAACAGGGAGGTGGACTGAAGCTTTCTTT.

Ten or more counts support this clonotype. This chain uses TRBV20-1 with TRBJ1-2; 7 positions match TRBD1. This CDR3 has 14 residues. The junction had 7 bases not matched to a gene; V was cut back by 3 bases and J by 3 bases. Per the germline V gene, CDR1 is DFQATT and CDR2 is SNEGSKA (reference sequence). The CDR3 protein is CSASPIDRDYGYTF. Written as DNA, the CDR3 is TGCAGTGCTAGCCCCATCGACAGGGACTATGGCTACACCTTC.

This chain uses TRBV24-1 with TRBJ2-1; the match to TRBD1 covers 8 bases. Trimming cost V 3 bases and J 1 base; bases outside gene matches: 7. The length of the CDR3 is 17 residues. Per the germline V gene, CDR1 is KGHDR and CDR2 is SFDVKD. CDR3 in amino acids: CATSDARTGWSYNEQFF. For the CDR3, the DNA is TGTGCCACCAGTGATGCCCGGACAGGGTGGTCCTACAATGAGCAGTTCTTC.

This clonotype was detected ten times or more. J is TRBJ1-2 and V is TRBV20-1, with 7 bases identical to TRBD1. There are 13 residues in the CDR3. Germline assignment: CDR1 DFQATT and CDR2 SNEGSKA (reference sequence). The V and J ends lost 3 bases and 4 bases, in that order; junction bases with no gene match: 5. This CDR3 reads CSAREGTVYGYTF. The DNA for the CDR3 is TGCAGTGCTAGGGAAGGGACAGTCTATGGCTACACCTTC.

V usage is TRBV20-1 and J usage is TRBJ2-3; 7 nucleotides align to TRBD2. V shed 3 bases and J 6 bases; nucleotides not matched to a gene: 6. Germline loops: CDR1 DFQATT, CDR2 SNEGSKA (reference sequence). This CDR3 has 13 amino acids. CDR3 amino acids: CSASWGGIDTQYF. CDR3 in DNA: TGCAGTGCTAGTTGGGGGGGGATTGATACGCAGTATTTT.

The chain couples TRBV20-1 to TRBJ2-5; TRBD2 agrees at 7 bases. The germline gives CDR1 DFQATT, CDR2 SNEGSKA (reference sequence). The J segment lost 4 bases and the V segment lost 5 bases, leaving 4 bases of the junction unmatched. The CDR3 runs 12 residues. CDR3 DNA sequence: TGCAGTGCTCCGGGACTACCAGAGACCCAGTACTTC. It codes for CSAPGLPETQYF.

The rearrangement uses TRBV6-5 and TRBJ2-7; 9 bases are a match to TRBD1. CDR1 and CDR2 (germline): MNHEY, SVGAGI. V was pared by 4 bases and J by 7 bases, with 11 bases of the junction left unmatched. The length of the CDR3 is 15 residues. The CDR3 region is CASSLAGTGRGEQYF. CDR3 in DNA: TGTGCCAGCAGTTTAGCCGGGACAGGGAGAGGGGAGCAGTACTTC.

The table lists this clonotype with many counts. The gene calls are TRBV20-1 and TRBJ1-5; the match to TRBD1 covers 8 bases. The length of the CDR3 is 15 residues. Trimming at V came to 3 bases and at J to 6 bases, leaving 10 bases not matched to a gene. Germline lookup yields CDR1 DFQATT and CDR2 SNEGSKA (reference sequence). The CDR3 region is CSASQGRGRSQPQHF. The DNA for the CDR3 is TGCAGTGCTAGTCAAGGCAGGGGGCGCAGTCAGCCCCAGCATTTT.

The chain couples TRBV7-2 to TRBJ2-1, with D possibly matching TRBD1 (6 bases). This CDR3 contains 13 residues. Germline V gene data show CDR1 as SGHTA and CDR2 as FQGNSA. The germline V and J ends were trimmed by 5 bases and 8 bases, with 13 bases remaining between them. The CDR3 bases are TGTGCCAGCAGCAGTTCTCAGGGGTATGAGCAGTTCTTC. It is translated as CASSSSQGYEQFF.

J is TRBJ2-1 and V is TRBV5-6, with 10 positions matching TRBD2. V lost 2 bases and J lost 6; bases outside the gene matches: 5. Germline V CDR1 and CDR2: SGHDT, YYEEEE. The CDR3 runs 15 residues. Here the CDR3 DNA reads TGTGCCAGCAGCTTTCCAGCGGGAGGGCCCAATGAGCAGTTCTTC. Protein: CASSFPAGGPNEQFF. Using reference TRBV5-6 and TRBJ2-1 for the parts outside the CDR3, the full variable domain is DAGVTQSPTHLIKTRGQQVTLRCSPKSGHDTVSWYQQALGQGPQFIFQYYEEEERQRGNFPDRFSGHQFPNYSSELNVNALLLGDSALYLCASSFPAGGPNEQFFGPGTRLTVL.

The V and J genes are TRBV10-3 and TRBJ2-1; 12 bases are a match to TRBD2. This CDR3 is built from 13 residues. Looked up from germline, CDR1 is ENHRY and CDR2 is SYGVKD. After removal of 8 bases from V and 8 bases from J, the junction contained 4 bases not matched to a gene. CDR3 DNA: TGTGCCATCGGACTAGCGGGAAGTGATGAGCAGTTCTTC. This translates into CAIGLAGSDEQFF.

Many counts were recorded for this clonotype. This chain connects TRBV6-4 to TRBJ2-1; 9 bases align to TRBD2. This CDR3 spans 15 amino acids. Trimming removed 0 bases from V and 3 bases from J; junction bases left unmatched: 0. Looked up from germline, CDR1 is MRHNA and CDR2 is SNTAGT. CDR3 region: CASSDSRGGYNEQFF. The CDR3 DNA reads as TGTGCCAGCAGTGACTCGCGGGGGGGCTACAATGAGCAGTTCTTC.